This entry lists 31 T cell receptor beta chains sequenced from one sample in a study of T-cell memory formation after mild COVID-19. TCRdb reprocessed the 5' RACE reads with MiXCR, giving one entry per CDR3 protein. The sample lists 580,000 or so distinct CDR3 sequences, roughly 17% seen once, with less than 10% in the top ten. Specimen: PBMCs or a T cell subset sorted from them (not recorded which). The receptors originated from an adult woman who had mild COVID-19 (a few samples of this study predate the infection). Cell type and time point are not known.

The gene calls are TRBV29-1 and TRBJ1-1; D not certain. The CDR3 covers 10 residues. Germline-derived CDR1 and CDR2 are SQVTM and ANQGSEA. The V gene lost 3 bases and the J gene lost 4 bases, with 3 bases spanning the gap. CDR3 bases: TGCAGCGTTGATCTCACTGAAGCTTTCTTT. It specifies CSVDLTEAFF.

Turning to this clonotype: At one boundary the junction diverges from the germline segment, which might be a read error. The J gene is TRBJ1-5, the V gene TRBV5-6; D possibly corresponds to TRBD1 (5 bases). Germline CDR1 and CDR2: SGHDT and YYEEEE. This CDR3 has 14 residues. The chain's CDR3 is CASSLSGGGEPKHF. The DNA of the CDR3 is TGTGCCAGCAGCTTGAGCGGGGGAGGGGAGCCCAAGCATTTT. The full variable domain, with the rest looked up from reference TRBV5-6 and TRBJ1-5, is DAGVTQSPTHLIKTRGQQVTLRCSPKSGHDTVSWYQQALGQGPQFIFQYYEEEERQRGNFPDRFSGHQFPNYSSELNVNALLLGDSALYLCASSLSGGGEPKHFGDGTRLSIL.

This clonotype was seen a handful of times. The chain employs TRBV12-3 or TRBV12-4 and TRBJ1-1; D call uncertain. V lost 3 bases, J lost 9 bases, and 11 bases lay in between. The CDR3 sequence is 12 residues long. DNA for the CDR3: TGTGCCAGCAGTTTCTACCTGGGCCAAGCTTTCTTT. This encodes CASSFYLGQAFF.

The chain employs TRBV6-5 and TRBJ2-7, with D perhaps TRBD1 (8 bases). CDR1 and CDR2 from the germline V gene are MNHEY and SVGAGI. The CDR3 covers 16 residues. Trimming took 0 bases from V and 7 from J, leaving 19 bases between them. CDR3: CASSYSATGAGGEQYF. The CDR3 DNA is TGTGCCAGCAGTTACTCGGCGACAGGGGCCGGGGGGGAGCAGTACTTC.

The J gene is TRBJ2-7, the V gene TRBV7-2; possibly TRBD2 for D (6 bases). Trimming left V 4 bases short and J 2 bases short, with 15 bases between. Germline CDR1 is SGHTA and CDR2 is FQGNSA. CDR3 length equals 15 residues. CDR3 amino acids: CASSYSAGGTYEQYF. The DNA for the CDR3 is TGTGCCAGCAGCTACTCAGCGGGTGGGACCTACGAGCAGTACTTC.

This clonotype was counted a few times. The chain links TRBV18 to TRBJ1-1; a possible D gene is TRBD1 (6 bases). This CDR3 region has 15 residues. V was pared by 3 bases and J by 4 bases, with 15 bases between. CDR1 is KGHSH, CDR2 LQKENI, per germline. In nucleotides, the CDR3 is TGTGCCAGCTCACCGCAATCCGGCAGGGGCACTGAAGCTTTCTTT. This translates into CASSPQSGRGTEAFF.

V and J are TRBV27 and TRBJ2-7; TRBD2 agrees at 8 bases. This CDR3 is built from 14 residues. With V trimmed by 3 bases and J by 3 bases, 4 bases remained unmatched. From germline, CDR1 is MNHEY and CDR2 SMNVEV (reference sequence). CDR3 in DNA: TGTGCCAGCAGTTTTAGCGGGGTATACTACGAGCAGTACTTC. Amino acid sequence: CASSFSGVYYEQYF.

The genes are TRBV12-3 or TRBV12-4 and TRBJ2-5, with 7 bases identical to TRBD1. The CDR3 has 12 residues. V lost 6 bases and J lost 3; bases outside the gene matches: 1. CDR3 nucleotide sequence: TGTGCCAGCAGAGGACAGGAAGAGACCCAGTACTTC. Its protein product is CASRGQEETQYF.

In its sample, this clonotype was seen a few times. V usage is TRBV20-1 and J usage is TRBJ2-1; a possible D gene is TRBD1 (6 bases). The CDR3 covers 15 residues. Germline V gene sequence: CDR1 DFQATT, CDR2 SNEGSKA (reference sequence). V was pared by 0 bases and J by 2 bases, with 11 bases between. The CDR3 sequence is CSARDTGWAYNEQFF. Written as DNA, the CDR3 is TGCAGTGCTAGAGATACAGGGTGGGCCTACAATGAGCAGTTCTTC.

In this sample, this clonotype turned up a few times. The CDR3, as DNA: TGTGCCAGCAGCTCCAGGGGGCTTCCGGGGGAGCAGTACTTC. Translation: CASSSRGLPGEQYF. The V gene is TRBV5-4, the J gene TRBJ2-7, with 8 bases lining up with TRBD1. Germline V gives CDR1 SGHNT, CDR2 YYREEE (reference sequence). Unmatched junction bases numbered 9, after V lost 3 bases and J lost 7 bases. The CDR3 has 14 residues.

The table lists this clonotype with a count of one. The CDR3 is CASTGGAGSVQPQHF. The DNA for the CDR3 is TGTGCCTCCACCGGGGGGGCAGGTAGTGTTCAGCCCCAGCATTTT. The chain recombines TRBV30 with TRBJ1-5; tentatively, D is TRBD1 (6 bases). The CDR3 covers 15 residues. V lost 7 bases, J lost 6 bases, and 22 bases lay in between. Germline V gives CDR1 GTSNPN, CDR2 SVGIG (reference sequence). The whole variable domain, remainder taken from reference TRBV30 and TRBJ1-5, is SQTIHQWPATLVQPVGSPLSLECTVEGTSNPNLYWYRQAAGRGLQLLFYSVGIGQISSEVPQNLSASRPQDRQFILSSKKLLLSDSGFYLCASTGGAGSVQPQHFGDGTRLSIL.

The chain uses TRBV12-3 or TRBV12-4 and TRBJ1-5, with D possibly matching TRBD1 (6 bases). The CDR3 length is 14 residues. Trimming took off 6 bases at V and 5 bases at J, with 14 bases between the two ends. In nucleotides, the CDR3 is TGTGCCAGCAGGCCCGCAGGACAGTATCAGCCCCAGCATTTT. Translation gives CASRPAGQYQPQHF.

The V and J genes are TRBV4-1 and TRBJ2-7; 12 nucleotides agree with TRBD1. Germline lookup yields CDR1 MGHRA and CDR2 YSYEKL. V was clipped by 1 base and J by 5 bases; unmatched bases: 3. The CDR3 has 15 residues. DNA for the CDR3: TGCGCCAGCAGCCAAGGAGGGACAGGGGGCCACGAGCAGTACTTC. This sequence encodes CASSQGGTGGHEQYF.

CDR3 nucleotides: TGTGCCAGCAGCTTAGAGGGAGACAGAGACAATGAGCAGTTCTTC. Its translation: CASSLEGDRDNEQFF. V usage is TRBV11-1 and J usage is TRBJ2-1; the D gene could be TRBD1 or TRBD2 (5 bases each). The CDR3 is 15 amino acids. Germline V CDR1 and CDR2: SGHAT, FQDESV (reference sequence). V lost 1 base and J 5 bases, leaving 12 bases between the germline ends. Looking up the rest from reference TRBV11-1 and TRBJ2-1 gives the full variable domain: EAEVAQSPRYKITEKSQAVAFWCDPISGHATLYWYRQILGQGPELLVQFQDESVVDDSQLPKDRFSAERLKGVDSTLKIQPAELGDSAMYLCASSLEGDRDNEQFFGPGTRLTVL.

The chain uses TRBV10-3 and TRBJ1-2; 7 bases agree with TRBD1. In germline, CDR1 is ENHRY, CDR2 SYGVKD. The V gene end was trimmed by 6 bases and the J gene end by 2 bases; junction bases not matched to a gene: 0. This CDR3 has 12 residues. CDR3 protein: CAIRGQNYGYTF. The CDR3 DNA reads as TGTGCCATCAGGGGACAGAACTATGGCTACACCTTC.

The gene calls are TRBV20-1 and TRBJ2-3, with TRBD2 matching over 8 bases. This CDR3 spans 15 amino acids. CDR1 and CDR2 (germline): DFQATT, SNEGSKA (reference sequence). V shed 1 base, J shed 6 bases, and the junction held 9 bases outside the gene matches. CDR3 loop: CSARVGSSGADTQYF. The CDR3 DNA follows: TGCAGTGCTAGAGTTGGGAGTAGCGGGGCCGATACGCAGTATTTT.

Only a few counts were recorded for this clonotype. The J gene is TRBJ1-2, the V gene TRBV29-1; the match to TRBD1 covers 10 bases. The length of the CDR3 is 14 residues. V lost 6 bases and J lost 7; bases outside the gene matches: 11. Germline CDR1 SQVTM, CDR2 ANQGSEA. CDR3 sequence (DNA): TGCAGCGTGAAGGAAAGGACAGGGGGGCTTGGCTACACCTTC. It encodes CSVKERTGGLGYTF.

This chain connects TRBV4-1 to TRBJ1-3; TRBD1 might be the D (5 bases). Deletions cut 0 bases from V and 2 bases from J, with 14 bases between. Germline CDR1 is MGHRA and CDR2 is YSYEKL. The CDR3 length is 17 residues. CDR3 sequence (DNA): TGCGCCAGCAGCCAAGATGTCAGGGTAATGCCTGGAAACACCATATATTTT. This gives the protein CASSQDVRVMPGNTIYF.

The V gene is TRBV27, the J gene TRBJ2-2; D is ambiguous. V was pared by 3 bases and J by 0 bases, with 5 bases between. This CDR3 contains 14 residues. Germline CDR1 is MNHEY and CDR2 is SMNVEV (reference sequence). CDR3 in DNA: TGTGCCAGCAGTTTCGGGCCGAACACCGGGGAGCTGTTTTTT. It is translated as CASSFGPNTGELFF.

The rearrangement uses TRBV7-9 and TRBJ1-3; 7 bases line up with TRBD1. The CDR3 is made up of 16 amino acids. J lost 0 bases, V lost 5 bases, and 7 bases had no gene match. In germline, CDR1 is SEHNR, CDR2 FQNEAQ (reference sequence). The CDR3 here is CASSPRGQSSGNTIYF. The CDR3 DNA is TGTGCCAGCAGCCCCCGGGGACAGAGCTCTGGAAACACCATATATTTT.

This chain links TRBV6-6 with TRBJ2-3; D possibly corresponds to TRBD1 (6 bases). V lost 0 bases and J 6 bases, leaving 13 bases between the germline ends. The CDR3 length is 15 residues. Looked up from germline, CDR1 is MNHNY and CDR2 is SVGAGI (reference sequence). CDR3 residues: CASSYSDRLLDTQYF. The CDR3 DNA follows: TGTGCCAGCAGTTACTCCGACAGGCTTCTGGATACGCAGTATTTT.

This clonotype showed up many times. This rearrangement joins TRBV7-9 to TRBJ2-5; D not certain. There are 12 residues in the CDR3. Germline V gene sequence: CDR1 SEHNR, CDR2 FQNEAQ (reference sequence). Between the trimmed V and J ends, which lost 3 bases and 5 bases, there was a span of 7 bases. DNA of the CDR3: TGTGCCAGCAGCTTGGGCCTCGAGACCCAGTACTTC. It translates to CASSLGLETQYF.

The chain employs TRBV20-1 and TRBJ1-1; possibly TRBD1 for D (6 bases). Trimming left V 6 bases short and J 4 bases short, with 15 bases between. The CDR3 sequence is 13 residues long. CDR1 and CDR2 (germline): DFQATT, SNEGSKA (reference sequence). The CDR3 DNA follows: TGCAGTGCCCAGGAGCAGGGGACCACTGAAGCTTTCTTT. Translating it yields CSAQEQGTTEAFF.

J is TRBJ2-5 and V is TRBV12-3 or TRBV12-4, with no clear D. Trimming shortened V by 3 bases and J by 1 base, and 6 bases separated the two germline ends. CDR3 length: 13 amino acids. CDR3 in amino acids: CASSFLPQETQYF. CDR3 bases: TGTGCCAGCAGTTTTCTCCCCCAAGAGACCCAGTACTTC.

The chain links TRBV6-1 to TRBJ2-7, with a possible D match to TRBD2 (5 bases). Germline V gene sequence: CDR1 MNHNS, CDR2 SASEGT. Trimming took 0 bases from V and 2 from J, leaving 5 bases between them. This CDR3 contains 13 residues. The CDR3 is CASSEARAYEQYF. The CDR3 DNA follows: TGTGCCAGCAGTGAAGCGCGGGCCTACGAGCAGTACTTC.

The sample holds many counts of this clonotype. The chain recombines TRBV25-1 with TRBJ2-2; no definite D call. In germline, CDR1 is MGHDK, CDR2 SYGVNS. Trimming took 1 base from V and 1 from J, leaving 10 bases between them. This CDR3 region has 16 residues. CDR3: CASSEFDTVNTGELFF. CDR3 coding DNA: TGTGCCAGCAGTGAATTCGACACCGTGAACACCGGGGAGCTGTTTTTT.

This clonotype was found many times. The chain has TRBV9 and TRBJ2-3, with D possibly matching TRBD2 (7 bases). Germline CDR1 and CDR2: SGDLS and YYNGEE. V was clipped by 2 bases and J by 5 bases, with 18 bases between them. The CDR3 has 16 amino acids. The CDR3 here is CASSVQGGGAQDTQYF. CDR3 nucleotide sequence: TGTGCCAGCAGCGTTCAGGGAGGGGGGGCTCAAGATACGCAGTATTTT.

The chain combines TRBV7-9 with TRBJ1-6; D unresolved. The germline V gene encodes CDR1 SEHNR and CDR2 FQNEAQ (reference sequence). The length of the CDR3 is 10 residues. CDR3: CSGEHSPLHF. The DNA for the CDR3 is TGTTCCGGAGAACATTCACCCCTCCACTTT. Full variable domain (rest looked up from reference TRBV7-9 and TRBJ1-6): DTGVSQNPRHKITKRGQNVTFRCDPISEHNRLYWYRQTLGQGPEFLTYFQNEAQLEKSRLLSDRFSAERPKGSFSTLEIQRTEQGDSAMYLCSGEHSPLHFGNGTRLTVT.

There are a few counts of this clonotype. This sequence joins TRBV9 and TRBJ1-1; 12 nucleotides align to TRBD1. CDR1 and CDR2 (germline): SGDLS, YYNGEE. CDR3 length: 15 amino acids. V lost 4 bases, J lost 6 bases, and 7 bases stayed unmatched. CDR3 sequence reads: CASSPSGTGGPEAFF. CDR3 in DNA: TGTGCCAGCAGCCCATCCGGGACAGGGGGCCCTGAAGCTTTCTTT.

This clonotype showed up just a few times. This chain joins TRBV2 and TRBJ1-1; D gene ambiguous. Per the germline V gene, CDR1 is SNHLY and CDR2 is FYNNEI. Deletions cut 2 bases from V and 2 bases from J, with 9 bases between. This CDR3 is built from 14 residues. The CDR3 region has the DNA TGTGCCAGCAGTGAATCCGACGGAAACACTGAAGCTTTCTTT. It codes for CASSESDGNTEAFF. Filled out from reference TRBV2 and TRBJ1-1, the complete variable domain reads EPEVTQTPSHQVTQMGQEVILRCVPISNHLYFYWYRQILGQKVEFLVSFYNNEISEKSEIFDDQFSVERPDGSNFTLKIRSTKLEDSAMYFCASSESDGNTEAFFGQGTRLTVV.

This clonotype was found a few times. The rearrangement uses TRBV20-1 and TRBJ2-3; 7 nucleotides match TRBD1. The germline V gene encodes CDR1 DFQATT and CDR2 SNEGSKA (reference sequence). V was pared by 1 base and J by 0 bases, with 19 bases of the junction left unmatched. This CDR3 comprises 20 residues. The CDR3 region is CSARGRQGASPISSTDTQYF. The CDR3 DNA follows: TGCAGTGCTAGAGGGAGACAGGGAGCTTCGCCGATATCAAGCACAGATACGCAGTATTTT.